A single T cell receptor beta chain is shown here with its context. Its antigen remains unknown. Sequencing used immunoSEQ multiplex PCR; TCRdb keeps in-frame clones, though not all of them. The top ten hold roughly 3.5% of the sample, which has more than 100,000 clones, 70% to 90% seen once. The ends were cut back, 3 bases at V and 1 base at J, with 17 bases in the middle. CDR3 length equals 16 residues. Germline-derived CDR1 and CDR2 are SGDLS and YYNGEE. The sample comes from a study of T cell responses to AZD1222 COVID-19 vaccine. General study findings and limits: Among vaccine-associated CD4 TCRs, coverage spanned spike, with dominance at 160-218 and 743-854. Clonal diversity was possibly underestimated; the donors were predominantly white British and more often female.

Here the sequenced sample was peripheral blood, taken on day 0 of AZD1222 vaccination. This receptor was obtained from an adult in good health. V usage is TRBV9 and J usage is TRBJ2-7, with a tentative D call TRBD2 (5 bases). The CDR3 protein is CASSARMGDNSYEQYF. The CDR3 DNA reads TGTGCCAGCAGCGCCCGGATGGGAGACAATTCCTACGAGCAGTACTTC. The complete variable domain, with remaining parts taken from reference TRBV9 and TRBJ2-7, reads DSGVTQTPKHLITATGQRVTLRCSPRSGDLSVYWYQQSLDQGLQFLIQYYNGEERAKGNILERFSAQQFPDLHSELNLSSLELGDSALYFCASSARMGDNSYEQYFGPGTRLTVT.